Each of the 15 T cell receptor beta chains below was sequenced from the same sample in a study of identical twins. TCRdb reprocessed the 5' RACE reads with MiXCR, giving one entry per CDR3 protein. Of around 690,000 distinct CDR3 sequences in the sample, 21% were seen once. These data are also associated with another study on T cells expressing NK-cell markers.

Specimen: PBMCs. These receptor sequences come from a woman aged 18-29 years in good health.

This clonotype was counted between two and nine times. The rearrangement links TRBV6-5 to TRBJ2-5; no clear D gene. Germline CDR1 and CDR2: MNHEY and SVGAGI. The V and J ends lost 8 bases and 4 bases respectively, with 8 bases between them. The CDR3 extends over 11 amino acids. This CDR3 reads CASRTVETQYF. The CDR3, as DNA: TGTGCCAGCCGGACGGTAGAGACCCAGTACTTC.

The chain carries TRBV2 and TRBJ2-2; D unresolved. The CDR3 totals 14 residues. V dropped 7 bases and J dropped 6 bases, with 15 bases sitting between them. Germline-derived CDR1 and CDR2 are SNHLY and FYNNEI. CDR3: CASTTLSRSGELFF. The DNA for the CDR3 is TGTGCCAGCACTACCCTCTCAAGGTCCGGGGAGCTGTTTTTT.

This rearrangement joins TRBV3-1 to TRBJ2-5; TRBD2 matches at 8 bases. This CDR3 contains 15 residues. After removal of 1 base from V and 4 bases from J, the junction contained 5 bases not matched to a gene. Germline V gene sequence: CDR1 LGHDT, CDR2 YNNKEL (reference sequence). In nucleotides, the CDR3 is TGTGCCAGCAGCCAAGGGGCGGGAGGCGGAGAGACCCAGTACTTC. Amino acids: CASSQGAGGGETQYF.

This chain connects TRBV7-9 to TRBJ2-2; a possible D gene is TRBD2 (6 bases). Germline CDR1 and CDR2: SEHNR and FQNEAQ (reference sequence). Trimming left V 1 base short and J 2 bases short, with 14 bases between. This CDR3 comprises 17 residues. CDR3 bases: TGTGCCAGCAGCTTAGTCGGGGGAACGCCAAACACCGGGGAGCTGTTTTTT. This codes for CASSLVGGTPNTGELFF.

J is TRBJ2-1 and V is TRBV5-6; D gene uncertain. V lost 2 bases and J 7 bases, leaving 10 bases between the germline ends. In germline, CDR1 is SGHDT, CDR2 YYEEEE. The CDR3 extends over 13 amino acids. The CDR3 here is CASSFGRGNEQFF. The CDR3 region has the DNA TGTGCCAGCAGCTTTGGCCGTGGGAATGAGCAGTTCTTC. Based on the CDR3 plus reference TRBV5-6 and TRBJ2-1, the full variable domain is DAGVTQSPTHLIKTRGQQVTLRCSPKSGHDTVSWYQQALGQGPQFIFQYYEEEERQRGNFPDRFSGHQFPNYSSELNVNALLLGDSALYLCASSFGRGNEQFFGPGTRLTVL.

The table lists this clonotype with many counts. The V gene is TRBV12-3 or TRBV12-4, the J gene TRBJ2-5; D gene unclear. There are 14 residues in the CDR3. The V end lost 5 bases, the J end lost 1 base, and 11 bases lay between the germline ends. CDR3 coding DNA: TGTGCCAGCAGTCCCAACAACTTCCAAGAGACCCAGTACTTC. Its protein product is CASSPNNFQETQYF.

This clonotype was counted only a few times. The chain is built from TRBV20-1 and TRBJ2-5, with D uncertain. Germline V gives CDR1 DFQATT, CDR2 SNEGSKA (reference sequence). The V gene lost 7 bases and the J gene lost 3 bases, with 9 bases spanning the gap. The CDR3 loop spans 11 amino acids. Here the CDR3 DNA reads TGCAGTGTAGGGTATGAAGAGACCCAGTACTTC. Residues: CSVGYEETQYF.

The chain carries TRBV7-2 and TRBJ2-5, with 9 bases that match TRBD2. With 1 base clipped from V and 5 bases from J, the junction kept 5 bases outside the gene matches. Per germline, CDR1 SGHTA and CDR2 FQGNSA. CDR3 size: 15 residues. CDR3: CASSLGGRAEETQYF. DNA for the CDR3: TGTGCCAGCAGCTTAGGCGGGAGGGCCGAGGAGACCCAGTACTTC.

The chain combines TRBV5-6 with TRBJ2-7, with D uncertain. Germline CDR1 reads SGHDT; CDR2 reads YYEEEE. The CDR3 has 15 residues. Trimming removed 3 bases from V and 2 bases from J, with 15 bases in between. The CDR3 reads CASSSSPAATYEQYF. CDR3 in DNA: TGTGCCAGCAGCTCAAGTCCGGCAGCGACCTACGAGCAGTACTTC.

In this sample, this clonotype turned up a few times. The chain is built from TRBV7-6 and TRBJ2-1; D is undetermined. The CDR3 is 14 amino acids. Trimming removed 1 base from V and 8 bases from J, with 12 bases in between. Germline values: CDR1 SGHVS, CDR2 FNYEAQ. CDR3 sequence reads: CASSLVSKRDEQFF. CDR3 nucleotides: TGTGCCAGCAGCTTAGTTTCTAAACGGGATGAGCAGTTCTTC.

This clonotype came up a few times. The V gene is TRBV18, the J gene TRBJ2-1, with 8 bases matching TRBD2. The CDR3 is 15 residues long. CDR1 KGHSH and CDR2 LQKENI come from the germline V gene. V lost 4 bases to trimming and J lost 9 bases; unmatched junction nucleotides: 11. CDR3 in DNA: TGTGCCAGCTCACTAACACTAGCGGAGCCCTTTGAGCAGTTCTTC. It codes for CASSLTLAEPFEQFF. Supplemented by reference TRBV18 and TRBJ2-1, the full variable domain reads NAGVMQNPRHLVRRRGQEARLRCSPMKGHSHVYWYRQLPEEGLKFMVYLQKENIIDESGMPKERFSAEFPKEGPSILRIQQVVRGDSAAYFCASSLTLAEPFEQFFGPGTRLTVL.

CDR3 in DNA: TGCGCCAGCAGCCGACAGGGGGCAATTGAGACCCAGTACTTC. It translates to CASSRQGAIETQYF. The chain employs TRBV4-3 and TRBJ2-5; the match to TRBD1 covers 10 bases. Germline CDR1 LGHNA, CDR2 YSLEER. The junction had 4 bases not matched to a gene; V was cut back by 4 bases and J by 5 bases. The CDR3 covers 14 residues.

This clonotype was observed at least ten times. The rearrangement joins TRBV20-1 to TRBJ2-3; 7 positions agree with TRBD1. The length of the CDR3 is 15 residues. Looked up from germline, CDR1 is DFQATT and CDR2 is SNEGSKA (reference sequence). V dropped 6 bases and J dropped 3; count of bases not matched to a gene: 12. CDR3 loop: CSATNPQTGTDTQYF. For the CDR3, the DNA is TGCAGTGCCACGAACCCCCAGACAGGGACAGATACGCAGTATTTT.

This clonotype was picked up a small number of times. V is TRBV5-5 and J is TRBJ2-5, with 9 bases identical to TRBD1. Germline V gives CDR1 SGHKS, CDR2 YYEKEE (reference sequence). The CDR3 spans 16 residues. V dropped 0 bases and J dropped 5; count of bases not matched to a gene: 8. The CDR3 DNA reads TGTGCCAGCAGCTTGGGGGCGACAGGGGGGCCTGAGACCCAGTACTTC. Amino acid sequence: CASSLGATGGPETQYF. The variable domain in full, with the rest retrieved from reference TRBV5-5 and TRBJ2-5, is DAGVTQSPTHLIKTRGQQVTLRCSPISGHKSVSWYQQVLGQGPQFIFQYYEKEERGRGNFPDRFSARQFPNYSSELNVNALLLGDSALYLCASSLGATGGPETQYFGPGTRLLVL.

The genes are TRBV7-9 and TRBJ2-3; 7 bases are shared with TRBD2. J gave up 2 bases and V 5 bases, and 7 bases lay outside the gene matches. This CDR3 region has 15 residues. Germline V gene data show CDR1 as SEHNR and CDR2 as FQNEAQ (reference sequence). The CDR3 loop is CASSQSGDPTDTQYF. In DNA form, the CDR3 reads TGTGCCAGCAGCCAGAGCGGGGACCCCACAGATACGCAGTATTTT.